The following is a TCR beta chain sequence with its context. These data originate in a study of lymphopenia after photon versus proton radiotherapy. Between the trimmed V and J ends, which lost 1 base and 2 bases, there was a span of 5 bases. The germline CDR1 and CDR2 sequences are MGHRA and YSYEKL. The CDR3 extends over 13 amino acids. Sequencing used immunoSEQ multiplex PCR; TCRdb keeps in-frame clones, though not all of them. The repertoire consists of approximately 24,000 clones, with about four fifths occurring once and the leading ten covering roughly 24%. The chain has TRBV4-1 and TRBJ1-1; D not resolved. Sequencing was performed on peripheral blood, taken from a patient treated with photon-based radiotherapy. The receptor's source is a man aged 40-50 years with gastric cancer. The CDR3 here is CASSQVPNTEAFF. The CDR3 DNA is TGCGCCAGCAGCCAAGTACCTAACACTGAAGCTTTCTTT.